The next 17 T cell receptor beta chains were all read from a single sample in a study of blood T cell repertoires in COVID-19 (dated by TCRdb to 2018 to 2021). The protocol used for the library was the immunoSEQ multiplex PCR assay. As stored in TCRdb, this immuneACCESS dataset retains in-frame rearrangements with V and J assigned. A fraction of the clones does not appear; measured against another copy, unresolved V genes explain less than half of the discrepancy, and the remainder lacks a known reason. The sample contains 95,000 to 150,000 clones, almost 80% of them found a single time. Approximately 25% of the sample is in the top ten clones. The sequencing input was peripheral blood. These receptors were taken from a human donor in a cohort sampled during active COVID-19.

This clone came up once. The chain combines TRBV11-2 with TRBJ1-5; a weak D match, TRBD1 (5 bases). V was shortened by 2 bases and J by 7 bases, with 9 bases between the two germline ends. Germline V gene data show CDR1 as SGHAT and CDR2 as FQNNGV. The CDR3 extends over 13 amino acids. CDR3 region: CASSLWGDQPQHF. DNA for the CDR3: TGTGCCAGCAGCTTATGGGGGGACCAGCCCCAGCATTTT.

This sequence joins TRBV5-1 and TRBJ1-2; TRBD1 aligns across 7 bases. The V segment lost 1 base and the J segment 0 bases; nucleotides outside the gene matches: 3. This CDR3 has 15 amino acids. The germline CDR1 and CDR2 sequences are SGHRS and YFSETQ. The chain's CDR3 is CASSLRGQANYGYTF. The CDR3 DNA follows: TGCGCCAGCAGCTTGAGAGGACAGGCTAACTATGGCTACACCTTC.

CDR3 protein: CASSLTGQGADTQYF. For the CDR3, the DNA is TGTGCCAGCAGCTTAACGGGGCAGGGGGCAGATACGCAGTATTTT. This chain uses TRBV7-3 with TRBJ2-3; 7 nucleotides align to TRBD1. The CDR3 has 15 residues. CDR1 is SGHTA, CDR2 FQGTGA, per germline. The V and J ends lost 0 bases and 4 bases, in that order; junction bases with no gene match: 4.

CDR3 nucleotide sequence: TGTGCCAGCAGCTCCCGCGGGGGTCCGAACACCGGGGAGCTGTTTTTT. This gives the protein CASSSRGGPNTGELFF. The chain carries TRBV7-7 and TRBJ2-2; TRBD2 matches 7 bases. CDR1 is SSHAT and CDR2 is FNYEAQ in the germline V gene (reference sequence). CDR3 length equals 16 residues. V trimming: 4 bases; J trimming: 0 bases; junction bases outside the gene matches: 5.

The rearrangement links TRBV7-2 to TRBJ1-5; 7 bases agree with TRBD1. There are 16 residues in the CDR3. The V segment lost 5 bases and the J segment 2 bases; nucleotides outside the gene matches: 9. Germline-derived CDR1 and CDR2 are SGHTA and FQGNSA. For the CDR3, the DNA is TGTGCCAGCAGCCGCGACAGGGTAGCTGGCAATCAGCCCCAGCATTTT. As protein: CASSRDRVAGNQPQHF.

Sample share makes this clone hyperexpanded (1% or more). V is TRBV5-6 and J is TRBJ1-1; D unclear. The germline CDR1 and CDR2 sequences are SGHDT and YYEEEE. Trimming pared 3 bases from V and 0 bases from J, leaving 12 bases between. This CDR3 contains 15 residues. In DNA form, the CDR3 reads TGTGCCAGCAGCTGGGAAAGGGAGCTGAACACTGAAGCTTTCTTT. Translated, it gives CASSWERELNTEAFF.

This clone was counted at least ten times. The CDR3 DNA follows: TGTGCCACCAGCAGAGATGTAGTTGATCAGCCCCAGCATTTT. Amino acid sequence: CATSRDVVDQPQHF. J is TRBJ1-5 and V is TRBV15; no clear D. This CDR3 contains 14 residues. Per the germline V gene, CDR1 is LNHNV and CDR2 is YYDKDF (reference sequence). Trimming left V 0 bases short and J 5 bases short, with 8 bases between. Full variable domain (remainder filled in from reference TRBV15 and TRBJ1-5): DAMVIQNPRYQVTQFGKPVTLSCSQTLNHNVMYWYQQKSSQAPKLLFHYYDKDFNNEADTPDNFQSRRPNTSFCFLDIRSPGLGDTAMYLCATSRDVVDQPQHFGDGTRLSIL.

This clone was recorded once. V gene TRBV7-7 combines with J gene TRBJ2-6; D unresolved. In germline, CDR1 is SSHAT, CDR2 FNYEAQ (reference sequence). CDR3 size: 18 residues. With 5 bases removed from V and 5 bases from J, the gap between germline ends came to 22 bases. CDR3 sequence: CASSLRIKCHSRANVLTF. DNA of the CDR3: TGTGCCAGCAGCCTAAGGATTAAGTGCCACAGTCGGGCCAACGTCCTGACTTTC.

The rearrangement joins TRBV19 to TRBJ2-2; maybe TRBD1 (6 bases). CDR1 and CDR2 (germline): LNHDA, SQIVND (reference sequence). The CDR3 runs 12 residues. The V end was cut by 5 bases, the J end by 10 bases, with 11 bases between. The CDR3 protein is CASSPRDMELFF. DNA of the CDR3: TGTGCCAGTAGTCCCCGGGACATGGAGCTGTTTTTT.

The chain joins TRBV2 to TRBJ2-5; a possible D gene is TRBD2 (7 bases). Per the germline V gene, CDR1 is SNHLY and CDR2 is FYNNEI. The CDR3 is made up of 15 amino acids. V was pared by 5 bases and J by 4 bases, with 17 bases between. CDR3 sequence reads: CASSPLGGRGETQYF. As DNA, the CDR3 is TGTGCCAGCAGTCCCCTCGGGGGGCGGGGAGAGACCCAGTACTTC.

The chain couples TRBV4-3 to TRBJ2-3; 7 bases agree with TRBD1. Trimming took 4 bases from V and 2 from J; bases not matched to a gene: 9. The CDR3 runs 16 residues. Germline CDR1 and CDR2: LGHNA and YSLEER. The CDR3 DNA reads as TGCGCCAGCAGCCGGAACCCGGGACAGACCACAGATACGCAGTATTTT. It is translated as CASSRNPGQTTDTQYF.

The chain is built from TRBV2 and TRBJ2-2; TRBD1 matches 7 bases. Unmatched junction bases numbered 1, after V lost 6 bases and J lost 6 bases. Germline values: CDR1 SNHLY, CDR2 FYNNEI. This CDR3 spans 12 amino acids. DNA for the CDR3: TGTGCCAGCAGACAGGGGCCCGGGGAGCTGTTTTTT. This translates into CASRQGPGELFF.

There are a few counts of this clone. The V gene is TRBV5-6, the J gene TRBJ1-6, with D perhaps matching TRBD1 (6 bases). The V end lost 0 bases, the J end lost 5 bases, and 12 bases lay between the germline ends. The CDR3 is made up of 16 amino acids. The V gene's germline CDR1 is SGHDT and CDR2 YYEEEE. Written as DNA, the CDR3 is TGTGCCAGCAGCTTGGCAGGGAGGGGGGATAATTCACCCCTCCACTTT. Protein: CASSLAGRGDNSPLHF.

CDR3 sequence reads: CASSVGRGAILNEQFF. The CDR3 DNA reads as TGTGCCAGCAGCGTAGGCCGGGGGGCCATTTTGAATGAGCAGTTCTTC. V is TRBV9 and J is TRBJ2-1; weak D call: TRBD2 (7 bases). The ends were cut back, 0 bases at V and 7 bases at J, with 17 bases in the middle. This CDR3 has 16 amino acids. Germline assignment: CDR1 SGDLS and CDR2 YYNGEE.

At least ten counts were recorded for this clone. CDR3 loop: CASSPTGAPTYNEQFF. The CDR3 DNA is TGTGCCAGCAGCCCGACAGGGGCGCCTACCTACAATGAGCAGTTCTTC. The gene calls are TRBV11-2 and TRBJ2-1, with TRBD1 matching 8 bases. Germline V gives CDR1 SGHAT, CDR2 FQNNGV. This CDR3 region has 16 residues. The junction had 8 bases not matched to a gene; V was cut back by 5 bases and J by 2 bases.

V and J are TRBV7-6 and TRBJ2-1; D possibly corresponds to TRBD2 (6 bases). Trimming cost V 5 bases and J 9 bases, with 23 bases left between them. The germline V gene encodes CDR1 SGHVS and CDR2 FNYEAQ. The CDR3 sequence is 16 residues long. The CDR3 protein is CASSLTGGPEGVEQFF. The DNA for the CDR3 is TGTGCCAGCAGCCTGACCGGAGGGCCAGAAGGCGTTGAGCAGTTCTTC.

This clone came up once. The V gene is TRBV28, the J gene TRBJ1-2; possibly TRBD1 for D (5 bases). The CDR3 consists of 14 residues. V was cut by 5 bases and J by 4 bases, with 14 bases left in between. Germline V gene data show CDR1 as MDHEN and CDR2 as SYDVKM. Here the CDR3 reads CASSPGTEGYGYTF. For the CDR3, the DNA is TGTGCCAGCAGTCCAGGGACGGAGGGCTATGGCTACACCTTC.